These 5 T cell receptor beta chains were sequenced from one sample in a study of blood T cell repertoires in COVID-19. Sequencing was performed with immunoSEQ multiplex PCR; in TCRdb, only in-frame clones are kept and a portion is missing. Of roughly 210,000 clones in the sample, about nine tenths were seen once. The specimen sequenced was PBMCs or T cells enriched from blood (not recorded which). Receptors originate from a man younger than 40 in a cohort exposed to, infected with or recovered from COVID-19 (not recorded which).

The chain is built from TRBV4-1 and TRBJ1-5; D not certain. Germline assignment: CDR1 MGHRA and CDR2 YSYEKL. V was clipped by 1 base and J by 9 bases, with 13 bases between them. This CDR3 spans 14 amino acids. The CDR3 DNA follows: TGCGCCAGCAGCCAAGGGGAGCCAGACGGGCCCCAGCATTTT. Its protein product is CASSQGEPDGPQHF.

The V call is TRBV19, the J call TRBJ1-2; 7 bases line up with TRBD1. The germline gives CDR1 LNHDA, CDR2 SQIVND (reference sequence). This CDR3 region has 15 residues. With V trimmed by 1 base and J by 4 bases, 6 bases remained unmatched. DNA of the CDR3: TGTGCCAGTAGTATAGCGGAGGCAGGGGGCTATGGCTACACCTTC. Translated: CASSIAEAGGYGYTF.

V gene TRBV28 combines with J gene TRBJ1-2; D unresolved. Trimming shortened V by 2 bases and J by 2 bases, and 9 bases separated the two germline ends. Germline V gene data show CDR1 as MDHEN and CDR2 as SYDVKM. CDR3 size: 14 residues. CDR3 region: CASSLGGRNYGYTF. The CDR3 DNA reads as TGTGCCAGCAGTTTAGGCGGCAGAAACTATGGCTACACCTTC.

The chain links TRBV27 to TRBJ2-5; weak D call: TRBD1 (6 bases). The V gene's germline CDR1 is MNHEY and CDR2 SMNVEV (reference sequence). V lost 5 bases to trimming and J lost 4 bases, with 14 bases between them. CDR3 length: 14 residues. The CDR3 region is CASSPNQGRETQYF. The CDR3 nucleotides read TGTGCCAGCAGTCCGAACCAGGGGCGAGAGACCCAGTACTTC.

In the case of this clone: The identical CDR3 is also encoded by other nucleotide sequences in the sample. CDR3 nucleotides: TGTGCCAGCAGTTACTCGGGAGGCACCTACGAGCAGTACTTC. Amino acids: CASSYSGGTYEQYF. The chain combines TRBV6-5 with TRBJ2-7; the D gene is possibly TRBD2 (6 bases). Germline CDR1 MNHEY, CDR2 SVGAGI. V was shortened by 0 bases and J by 2 bases, with 8 bases between the two germline ends. This CDR3 contains 14 residues.